This T cell receptor beta chain came from a study of identical twins. MiXCR, applied by TCRdb to the 5' RACE reads, yields one record per CDR3 protein. The sample includes 600,000 to 800,000 distinct CDR3 sequences, 21% seen only once; the top ten take around 4.4%. This clonotype was detected a few times. Its cognate antigen is unknown. Trimming shortened V by 4 bases and J by 8 bases, and 16 bases separated the two germline ends. Germline CDR1 SGHRS, CDR2 YFSETQ. This CDR3 has 14 residues. Study observations and caveats: Compared with models, monozygotic twins showed more out-of-frame TCR alpha sharing.

These same records also appear under a second study, on T cells expressing NK-cell markers.

The clonotype was recovered from a woman between 18 and 30 years old in good health. The sequenced material came from PBMCs. V usage is TRBV5-1 and J usage is TRBJ1-5, with D unclear. In DNA form, the CDR3 reads TGCGCCAGCAGCCCCGGTCGACCTGATGAGCCCCAGCATTTT. Amino acid sequence: CASSPGRPDEPQHF.